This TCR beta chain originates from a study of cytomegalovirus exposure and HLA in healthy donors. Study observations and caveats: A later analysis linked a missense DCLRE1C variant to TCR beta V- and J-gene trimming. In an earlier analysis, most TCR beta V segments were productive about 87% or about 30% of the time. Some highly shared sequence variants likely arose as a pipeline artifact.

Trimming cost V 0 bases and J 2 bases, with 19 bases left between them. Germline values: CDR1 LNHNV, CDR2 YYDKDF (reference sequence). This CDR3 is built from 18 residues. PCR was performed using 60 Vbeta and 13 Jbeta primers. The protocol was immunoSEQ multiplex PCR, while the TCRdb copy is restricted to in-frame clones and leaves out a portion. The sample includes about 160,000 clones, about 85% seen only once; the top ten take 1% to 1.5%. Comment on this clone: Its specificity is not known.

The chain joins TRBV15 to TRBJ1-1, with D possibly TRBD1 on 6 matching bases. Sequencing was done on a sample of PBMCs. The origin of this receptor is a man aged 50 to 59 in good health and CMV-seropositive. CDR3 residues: CATSRDYVSRGHNTEAFF. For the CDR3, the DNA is TGTGCCACCAGCAGAGATTACGTTTCGAGGGGACATAACACTGAAGCTTTCTTT.